This T cell receptor beta chain was recovered during a study of blood T cell repertoires in COVID-19. Background on the study: COVID-19 samples, acute and convalescent, were from the United States, Italy and Spain. In each case, the material was cDNA or gDNA derived from T cells, B-cell-depleted T cells, or PBMCs.

In the original workflow: Amplifying reference gene primers gave estimates of nucleated cell counts. Clones were sequenced by immunoSEQ multiplex PCR, and TCRdb holds only the in-frame ones, with some missing. V, J and clone size are those of that table, while D and trimming were read from the DNA. The table lists 250,000 or so clones, just under 85% of them singletons. Germline V gives CDR1 GTSNPN, CDR2 SVGIG (reference sequence). This CDR3 region has 13 residues. Trimming removed 1 base at V and 4 bases at J, with 8 bases between. The TCR sequence derives from a woman of 80 years or more with acute or convalescent COVID-19. The sequenced sample consisted of peripheral blood. The rearrangement links TRBV30 to TRBJ1-5, with D tentatively TRBD1 (6 bases). CDR3 loop: CAWSEQGNQPQHF. The DNA of the CDR3 is TGTGCCTGGAGTGAACAGGGTAATCAGCCCCAGCATTTT. The full variable domain, completed using reference TRBV30 and TRBJ1-5, is SQTIHQWPATLVQPVGSPLSLECTVEGTSNPNLYWYRQAAGRGLQLLFYSVGIGQISSEVPQNLSASRPQDRQFILSSKKLLLSDSGFYLCAWSEQGNQPQHFGDGTRLSIL.